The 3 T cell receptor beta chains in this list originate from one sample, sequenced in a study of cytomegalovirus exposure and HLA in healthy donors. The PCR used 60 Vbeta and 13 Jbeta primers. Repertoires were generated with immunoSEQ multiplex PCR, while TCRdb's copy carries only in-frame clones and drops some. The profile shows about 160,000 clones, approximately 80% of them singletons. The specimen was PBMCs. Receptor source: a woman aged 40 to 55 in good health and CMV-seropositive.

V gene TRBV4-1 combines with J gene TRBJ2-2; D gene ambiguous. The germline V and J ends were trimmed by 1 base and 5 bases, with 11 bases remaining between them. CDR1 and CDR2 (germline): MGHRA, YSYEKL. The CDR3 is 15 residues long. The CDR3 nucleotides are TGCGCCAGCAGCCAAGGAGAAATGGAGACCGGGGAGCTGTTTTTT. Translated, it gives CASSQGEMETGELFF.

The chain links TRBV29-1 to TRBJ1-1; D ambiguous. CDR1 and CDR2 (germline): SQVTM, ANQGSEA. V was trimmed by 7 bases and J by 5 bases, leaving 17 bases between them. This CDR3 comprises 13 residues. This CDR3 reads CSAGLVAGTEAFF. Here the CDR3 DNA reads TGCAGCGCAGGACTGGTGGCGGGTACTGAAGCTTTCTTT.

In DNA form, the CDR3 reads TGTGCTAGTGGTCACCCGGGACGGGGGGCGGAGACCCAGTACTTC. Amino acids: CASGHPGRGAETQYF. The chain combines TRBV12-5 with TRBJ2-5, with D possibly TRBD2 on 7 matching bases. With 5 bases removed from V and 5 bases from J, the gap between germline ends came to 18 bases. Germline-derived CDR1 and CDR2 are LGHNT and FRNRAP. The CDR3 contains 15 residues.